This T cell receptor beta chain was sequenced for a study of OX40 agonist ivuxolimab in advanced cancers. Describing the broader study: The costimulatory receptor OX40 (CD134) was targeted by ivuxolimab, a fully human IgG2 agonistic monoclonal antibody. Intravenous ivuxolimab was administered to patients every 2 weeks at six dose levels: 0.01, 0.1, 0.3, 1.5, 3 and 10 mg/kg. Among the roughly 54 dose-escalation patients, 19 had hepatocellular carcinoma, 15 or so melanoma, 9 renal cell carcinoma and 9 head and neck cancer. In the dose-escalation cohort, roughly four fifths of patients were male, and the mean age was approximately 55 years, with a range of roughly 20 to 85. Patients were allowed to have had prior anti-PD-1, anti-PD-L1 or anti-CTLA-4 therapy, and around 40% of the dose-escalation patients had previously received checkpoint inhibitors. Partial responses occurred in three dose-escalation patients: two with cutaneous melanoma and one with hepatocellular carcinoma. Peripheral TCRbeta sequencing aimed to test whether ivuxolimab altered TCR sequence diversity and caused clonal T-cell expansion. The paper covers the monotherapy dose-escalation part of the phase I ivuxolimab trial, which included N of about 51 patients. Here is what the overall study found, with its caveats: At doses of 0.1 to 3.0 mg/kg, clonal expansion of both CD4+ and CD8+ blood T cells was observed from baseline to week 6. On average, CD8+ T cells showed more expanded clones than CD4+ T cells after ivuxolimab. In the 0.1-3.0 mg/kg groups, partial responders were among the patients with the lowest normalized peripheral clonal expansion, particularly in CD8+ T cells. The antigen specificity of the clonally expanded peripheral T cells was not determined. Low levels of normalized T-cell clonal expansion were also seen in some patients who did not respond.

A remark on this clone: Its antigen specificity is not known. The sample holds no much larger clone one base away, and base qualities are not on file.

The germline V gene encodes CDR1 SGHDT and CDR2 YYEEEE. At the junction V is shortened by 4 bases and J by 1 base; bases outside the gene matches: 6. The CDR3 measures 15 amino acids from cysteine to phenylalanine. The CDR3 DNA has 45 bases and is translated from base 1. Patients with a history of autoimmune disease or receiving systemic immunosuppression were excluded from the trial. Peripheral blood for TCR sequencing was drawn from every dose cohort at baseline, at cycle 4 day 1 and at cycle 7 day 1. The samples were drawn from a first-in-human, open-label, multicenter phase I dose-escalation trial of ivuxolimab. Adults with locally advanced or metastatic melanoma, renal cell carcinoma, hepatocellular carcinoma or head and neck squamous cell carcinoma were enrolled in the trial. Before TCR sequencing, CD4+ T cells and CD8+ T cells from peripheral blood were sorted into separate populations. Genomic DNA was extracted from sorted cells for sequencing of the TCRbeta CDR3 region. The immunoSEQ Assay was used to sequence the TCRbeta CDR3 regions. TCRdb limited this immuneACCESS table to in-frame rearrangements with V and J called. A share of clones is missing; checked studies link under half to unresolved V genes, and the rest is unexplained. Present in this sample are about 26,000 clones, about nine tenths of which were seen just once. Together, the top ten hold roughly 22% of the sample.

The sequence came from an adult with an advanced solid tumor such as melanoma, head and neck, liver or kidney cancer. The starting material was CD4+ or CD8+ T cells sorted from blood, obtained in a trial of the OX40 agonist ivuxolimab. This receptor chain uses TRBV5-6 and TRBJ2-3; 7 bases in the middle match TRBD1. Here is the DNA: TGTGCCAGCAGCCCCCTAGGGGGCGGCACAGATACGCAGTATTTT. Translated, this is CASSPLGGGTDTQYF.